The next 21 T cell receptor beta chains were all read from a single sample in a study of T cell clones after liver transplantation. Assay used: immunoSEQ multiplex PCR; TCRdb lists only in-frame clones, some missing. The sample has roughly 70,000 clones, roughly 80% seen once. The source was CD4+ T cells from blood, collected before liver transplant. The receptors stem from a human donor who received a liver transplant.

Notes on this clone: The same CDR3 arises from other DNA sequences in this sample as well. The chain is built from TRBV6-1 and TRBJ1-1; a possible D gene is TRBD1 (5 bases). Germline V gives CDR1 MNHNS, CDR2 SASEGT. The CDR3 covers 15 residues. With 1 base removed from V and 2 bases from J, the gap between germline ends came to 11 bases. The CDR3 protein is CASSEGGRPNTEAFF. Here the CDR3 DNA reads TGTGCCAGCAGTGAAGGGGGCCGGCCCAACACTGAAGCTTTCTTT.

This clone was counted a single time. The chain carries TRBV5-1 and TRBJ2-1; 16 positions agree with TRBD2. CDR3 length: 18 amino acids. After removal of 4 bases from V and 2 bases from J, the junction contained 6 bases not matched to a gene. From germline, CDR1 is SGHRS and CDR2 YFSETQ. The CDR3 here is CASSMGTSGRVTYNEQFF. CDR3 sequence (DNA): TGCGCCAGCAGCATGGGGACTAGCGGGAGGGTTACCTACAATGAGCAGTTCTTC.

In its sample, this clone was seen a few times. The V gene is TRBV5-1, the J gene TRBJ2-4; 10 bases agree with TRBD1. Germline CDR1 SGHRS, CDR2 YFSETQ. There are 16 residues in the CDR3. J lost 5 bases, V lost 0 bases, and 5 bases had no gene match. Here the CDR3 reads CASSLEGQGFQNIQYF. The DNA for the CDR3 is TGCGCCAGCAGCTTGGAGGGACAGGGGTTCCAAAACATTCAGTACTTC.

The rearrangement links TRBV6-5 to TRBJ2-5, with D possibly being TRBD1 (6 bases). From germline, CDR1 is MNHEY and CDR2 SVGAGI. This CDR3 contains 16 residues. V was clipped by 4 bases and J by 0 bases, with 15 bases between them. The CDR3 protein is CASSFWGTGNQETQYF. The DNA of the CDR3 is TGTGCCAGCAGTTTTTGGGGAACAGGGAACCAAGAGACCCAGTACTTC.

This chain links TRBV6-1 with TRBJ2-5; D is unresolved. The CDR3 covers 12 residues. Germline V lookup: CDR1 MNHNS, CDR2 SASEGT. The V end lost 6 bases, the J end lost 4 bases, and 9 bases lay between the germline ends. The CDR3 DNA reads TGTGCCAGCAGCCTTTGGGTAGAGACCCAGTACTTC. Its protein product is CASSLWVETQYF.

The CDR3 loop reads CSVERASGVPYNEQFF. In nucleotides, the CDR3 is TGCAGCGTTGAAAGGGCTAGCGGGGTCCCCTACAATGAGCAGTTCTTC. The chain has TRBV29-1 and TRBJ2-1; 9 nucleotides agree with TRBD2. The germline CDR1 and CDR2 sequences are SQVTM and ANQGSEA. CDR3 size: 16 residues. V lost 2 bases, J lost 2 bases, and 7 bases stayed unmatched.

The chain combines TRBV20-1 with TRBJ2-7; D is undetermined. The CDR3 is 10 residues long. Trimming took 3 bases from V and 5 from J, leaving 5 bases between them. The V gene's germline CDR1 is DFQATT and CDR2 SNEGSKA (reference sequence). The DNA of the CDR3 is TGCAGTGCTAGGGGAAACGAGCAGTACTTC. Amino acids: CSARGNEQYF.

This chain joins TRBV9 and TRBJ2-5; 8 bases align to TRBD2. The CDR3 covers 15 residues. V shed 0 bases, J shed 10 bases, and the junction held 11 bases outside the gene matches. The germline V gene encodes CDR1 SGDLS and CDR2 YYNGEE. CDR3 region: CASSVDSSGYMNQYF. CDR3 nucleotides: TGTGCCAGCAGCGTAGATTCTAGCGGGTATATGAACCAGTACTTC. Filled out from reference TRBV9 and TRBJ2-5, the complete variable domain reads DSGVTQTPKHLITATGQRVTLRCSPRSGDLSVYWYQQSLDQGLQFLIQYYNGEERAKGNILERFSAQQFPDLHSELNLSSLELGDSALYFCASSVDSSGYMNQYFGPGTRLLVL.

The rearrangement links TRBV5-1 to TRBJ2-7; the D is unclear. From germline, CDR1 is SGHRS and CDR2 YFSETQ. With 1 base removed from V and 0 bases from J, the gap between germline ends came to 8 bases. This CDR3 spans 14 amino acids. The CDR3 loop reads CASSLIGYSYEQYF. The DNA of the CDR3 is TGCGCCAGCAGCTTGATAGGGTACTCCTACGAGCAGTACTTC.

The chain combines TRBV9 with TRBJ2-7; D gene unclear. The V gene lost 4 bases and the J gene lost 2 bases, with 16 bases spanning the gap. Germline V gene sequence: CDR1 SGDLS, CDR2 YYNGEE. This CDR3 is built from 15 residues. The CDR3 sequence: CASSPIQTGPYEQYF. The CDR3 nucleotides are TGTGCCAGCAGCCCTATTCAAACTGGGCCCTACGAGCAGTACTTC. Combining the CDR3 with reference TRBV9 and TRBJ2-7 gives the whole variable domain DSGVTQTPKHLITATGQRVTLRCSPRSGDLSVYWYQQSLDQGLQFLIQYYNGEERAKGNILERFSAQQFPDLHSELNLSSLELGDSALYFCASSPIQTGPYEQYFGPGTRLTVT.

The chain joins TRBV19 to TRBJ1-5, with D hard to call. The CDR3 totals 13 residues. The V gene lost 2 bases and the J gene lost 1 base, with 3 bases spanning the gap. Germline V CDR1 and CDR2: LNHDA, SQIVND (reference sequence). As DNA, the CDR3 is TGTGCCAGTAGTATATGGAGCAATCAGCCCCAGCATTTT. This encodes CASSIWSNQPQHF.

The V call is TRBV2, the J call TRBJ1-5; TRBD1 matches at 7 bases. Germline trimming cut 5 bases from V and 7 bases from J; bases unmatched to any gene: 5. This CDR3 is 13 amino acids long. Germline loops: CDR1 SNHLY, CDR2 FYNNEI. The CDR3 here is CASSTGVRQPQHF. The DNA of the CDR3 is TGTGCCAGCAGTACAGGGGTTCGGCAGCCCCAGCATTTT.

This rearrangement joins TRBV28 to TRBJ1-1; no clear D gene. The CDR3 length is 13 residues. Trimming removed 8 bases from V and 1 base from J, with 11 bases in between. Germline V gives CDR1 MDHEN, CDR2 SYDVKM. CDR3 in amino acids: CASASHGNTEAFF. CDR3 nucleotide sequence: TGTGCCAGCGCTTCTCACGGGAACACTGAAGCTTTCTTT.

The chain's CDR3 is CASSVGPSVGSSYNEQFF. Here the CDR3 DNA reads TGTGCCAGCAGCGTCGGACCCTCCGTCGGGTCATCCTACAATGAGCAGTTCTTC. V is TRBV9 and J is TRBJ2-1; D not certain. The CDR3 is 18 amino acids. V was pared by 2 bases and J by 1 base, with 19 bases between. Germline V CDR1 and CDR2: SGDLS, YYNGEE.

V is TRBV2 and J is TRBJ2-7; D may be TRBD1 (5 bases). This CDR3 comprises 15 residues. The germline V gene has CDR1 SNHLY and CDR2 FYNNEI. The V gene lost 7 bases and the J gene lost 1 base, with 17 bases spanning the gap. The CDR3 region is CASKGSLRRSYEQYF. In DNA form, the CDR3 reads TGTGCCAGCAAGGGGTCCTTAAGAAGATCCTACGAGCAGTACTTC. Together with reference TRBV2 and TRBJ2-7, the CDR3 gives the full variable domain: EPEVTQTPSHQVTQMGQEVILRCVPISNHLYFYWYRQILGQKVEFLVSFYNNEISEKSEIFDDQFSVERPDGSNFTLKIRSTKLEDSAMYFCASKGSLRRSYEQYFGPGTRLTVT.

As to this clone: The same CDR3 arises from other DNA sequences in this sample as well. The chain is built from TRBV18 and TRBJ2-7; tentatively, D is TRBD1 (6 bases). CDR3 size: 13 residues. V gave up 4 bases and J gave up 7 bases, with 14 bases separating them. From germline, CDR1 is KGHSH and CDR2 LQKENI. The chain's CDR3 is CASSLGTKDEQYF. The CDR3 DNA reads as TGTGCCAGCTCACTAGGGACAAAGGATGAGCAGTACTTC.

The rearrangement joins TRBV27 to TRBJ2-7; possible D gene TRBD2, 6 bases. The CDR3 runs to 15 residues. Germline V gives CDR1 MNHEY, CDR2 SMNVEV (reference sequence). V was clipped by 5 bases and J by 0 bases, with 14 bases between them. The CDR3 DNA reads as TGTGCCAGCAGTCGTGGCGGGATGAGCTCCTACGAGCAGTACTTC. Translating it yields CASSRGGMSSYEQYF.

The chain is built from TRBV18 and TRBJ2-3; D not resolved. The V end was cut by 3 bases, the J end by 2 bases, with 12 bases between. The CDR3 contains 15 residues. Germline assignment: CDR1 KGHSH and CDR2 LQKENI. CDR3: CASSPQYGSTDTQYF. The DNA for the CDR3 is TGTGCCAGCTCACCCCAGTACGGATCCACAGATACGCAGTATTTT.

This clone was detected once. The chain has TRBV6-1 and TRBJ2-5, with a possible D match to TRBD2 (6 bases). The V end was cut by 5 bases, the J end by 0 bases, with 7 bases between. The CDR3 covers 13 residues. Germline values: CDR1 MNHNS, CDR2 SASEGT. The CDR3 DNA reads TGTGCCAGCAGTCTAGCGTACCAAGAGACCCAGTACTTC. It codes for CASSLAYQETQYF.

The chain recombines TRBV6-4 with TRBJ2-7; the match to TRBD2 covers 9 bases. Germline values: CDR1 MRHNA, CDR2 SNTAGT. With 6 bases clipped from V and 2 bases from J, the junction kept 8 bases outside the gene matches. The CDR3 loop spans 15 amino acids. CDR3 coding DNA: TGTGCCAGCAGCAAGGAGGCTAGCGGGGCCTACGAGCAGTACTTC. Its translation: CASSKEASGAYEQYF.

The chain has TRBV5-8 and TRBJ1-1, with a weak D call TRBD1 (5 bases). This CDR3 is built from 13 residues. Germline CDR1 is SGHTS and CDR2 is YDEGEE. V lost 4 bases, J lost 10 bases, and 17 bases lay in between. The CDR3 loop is CASSPGGRLSAFF. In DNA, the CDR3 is TGTGCCAGCAGCCCCGGGGGAAGACTTTCAGCTTTCTTT.